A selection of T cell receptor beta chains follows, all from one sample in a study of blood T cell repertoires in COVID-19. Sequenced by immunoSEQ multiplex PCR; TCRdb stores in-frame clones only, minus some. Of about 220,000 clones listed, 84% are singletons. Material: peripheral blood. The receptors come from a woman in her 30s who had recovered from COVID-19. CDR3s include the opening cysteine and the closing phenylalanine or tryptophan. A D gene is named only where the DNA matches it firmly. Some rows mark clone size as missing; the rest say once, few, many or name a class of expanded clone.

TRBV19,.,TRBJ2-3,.,TGTGCCAGTAGTATTCTAAAACAGGATACGCAGTATTTT,CASSILKQDTQYF
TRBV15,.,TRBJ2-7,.,TGTGCCACTAGTCCAGCAGGGCCCTCCTACGAGCAGTACTTC,CATSPAGPSYEQYF
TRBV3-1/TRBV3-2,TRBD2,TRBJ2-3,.,TGTGCCAGCAGCCAAGAAATGGCTAGCGGGAGTAGTTTTACAGATACGCAGTATTTT,CASSQEMASGSSFTDTQYF
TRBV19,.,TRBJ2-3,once,TGTGCCAGTAGTCCACCTAGAGGCACAGATACGCAGTATTTT,CASSPPRGTDTQYF
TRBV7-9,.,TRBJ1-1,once,TGTGCCAGCAGCTCGGTAAGAACAGGCTGGGCTTTCTTT,CASSSVRTGWAFF
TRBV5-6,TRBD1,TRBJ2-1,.,TGTGCCAGCAGGCGGGGTACAGGGGGCGGGGATGAGCAGTTCTTC,CASRRGTGGGDEQFF
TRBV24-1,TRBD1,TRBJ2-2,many,TGTGCCACTACCGGGACAGTGAACACCGGGGAGCTGTTTTTT,CATTGTVNTGELFF
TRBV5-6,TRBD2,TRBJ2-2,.,TGTGCCAGCAGCTTGTATAGCGGGGGACCGAACACCGGGGAGCTGTTTTTT,CASSLYSGGPNTGELFF
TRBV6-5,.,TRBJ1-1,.,TGTGCCAGCAGTTACCTCGAAACAGGGTTGAACACTGAAGCTTTCTTT,CASSYLETGLNTEAFF
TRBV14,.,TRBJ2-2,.,TGTGCCAGCAGCCAAACTGAAGGAACAGCCCCCCCCGGGGAGCTGTTTTTT,CASSQTEGTAPPGELFF
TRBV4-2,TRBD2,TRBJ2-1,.,TGTGCCAGCAGCCCGCCGGGACTAGCGGGAGAAGGGGAGCAGTTCTTC,CASSPPGLAGEGEQFF
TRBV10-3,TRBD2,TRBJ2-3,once,TGTGCCATCAGTGATGGGACTAGCGGGACCACAGATACGCAGTATTTT,CAISDGTSGTTDTQYF
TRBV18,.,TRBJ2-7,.,TGTGCCAGCTCACCATCTAACGAGCAGTACTTC,CASSPSNEQYF
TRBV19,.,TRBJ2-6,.,TGTGCCAGTAGTATAGGGCTTATACGCTCTGGGGCCAACGTCCTGACTTTC,CASSIGLIRSGANVLTF
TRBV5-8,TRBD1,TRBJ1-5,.,TGTGCCAGCAGCTGGGGATCCGGGACAGGGACAGAGGGGCTGACCCAGCATTTT,CASSWGSGTGTEGLTQHF
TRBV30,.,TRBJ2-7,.,TGTGCCTGGAGTGCCTTCGGAGTGTACGAGCAGTACTTC,CAWSAFGVYEQYF
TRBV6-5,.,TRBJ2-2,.,TGTGCCAGCAGCACCCGACAGGGGGAGCTGTTTTTT,CASSTRQGELFF
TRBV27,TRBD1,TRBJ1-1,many,TGTGCCAGCAGTTGGAACAGGGGCACTGAAGCTTTCTTT,CASSWNRGTEAFF
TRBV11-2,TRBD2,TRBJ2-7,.,TGTGCCAGCAGCCGGGGACTAATTCCCTACGAGCAGTACTTC,CASSRGLIPYEQYF
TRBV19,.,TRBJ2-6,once,TGTGCCAGTAGTATGGTTGGTAGCGGAGTCTCTGGGGCCAACGTCCTGACTTTC,CASSMVGSGVSGANVLTF
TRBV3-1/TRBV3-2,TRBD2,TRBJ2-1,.,TGTGCCAGCAGCCAAGCCGGACTAGGTGCGAATGAGCAGTTCTTC,CASSQAGLGANEQFF
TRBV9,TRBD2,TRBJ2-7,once,TGTGCCAGCAGCAGCGGGAGAGTATCCTACGAGCAGTACTTC,CASSSGRVSYEQYF
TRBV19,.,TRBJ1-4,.,TGTGCCAGTAGTCCCACCCCCCAGTACACGCCCGAAAAACTGTTTTTT,CASSPTPQYTPEKLFF
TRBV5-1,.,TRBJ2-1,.,TGCGCCAGCAGCTTGGGTATAGGCAGGGTTATTCCCTCCTACAATGAGCAGTTCTTC,CASSLGIGRVIPSYNEQFF
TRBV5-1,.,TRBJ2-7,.,TGCGCCAGCAGCTTCCAACAGGGTGGGTACGAGCAGTACTTC,CASSFQQGGYEQYF
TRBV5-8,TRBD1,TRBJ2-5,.,TGTGCCAGCAGCTTGGGGGACAGGTACCAAGAGACCCAGTACTTC,CASSLGDRYQETQYF
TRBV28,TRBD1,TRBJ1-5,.,TGTGCCAGCAGTCCCTGGACAGGCGCCCAGCCCCAGCATTTT,CASSPWTGAQPQHF
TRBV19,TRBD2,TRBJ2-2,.,TGTGCCAGTAGTATAGAGCGGGAGAGGGTTGGGGAGATGTTTTTT,CASSIERERVGEMFF
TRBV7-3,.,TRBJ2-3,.,TGTGCCAGCAGCTTGGCCGGTCGAGCGGGCACAGATACGCAGTATTTT,CASSLAGRAGTDTQYF
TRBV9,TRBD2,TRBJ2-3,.,TGTGCCAGCAGCGCCCGACTAGCGGGTACAGATACGCAGTATTTT,CASSARLAGTDTQYF
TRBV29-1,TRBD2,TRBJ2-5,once,TGCAGCGCTACCCCGACTAGCGGGAGAACAGAGACCCAGTACTTC,CSATPTSGRTETQYF
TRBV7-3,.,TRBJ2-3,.,TGTGCCAGCGGGAGAACCCCCCCCCTTGACTATTTT,CASGRTPPLDYF
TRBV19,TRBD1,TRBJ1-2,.,TGTGCCAGTAGTACCCCAGGGGGCTTAAAGGATGGCTACACCTTC,CASSTPGGLKDGYTF
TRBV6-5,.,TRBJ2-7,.,TGTGCCAGCAGTTACGACGGGACCTACGAGCAGTACTTC,CASSYDGTYEQYF
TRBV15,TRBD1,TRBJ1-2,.,TGTGCCACCAGCGGGGACAGGGGGACGAACTATGGCTACACCTTC,CATSGDRGTNYGYTF
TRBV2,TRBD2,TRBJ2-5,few,TGTGCCAGCAGGGATAGCGGGAGGGCCGGGGTGGAGACCCAGTACTTC,CASRDSGRAGVETQYF
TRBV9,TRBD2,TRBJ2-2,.,TGTGCCAGCAGCGCCGGACTAGCGGGAGGGCCAGGCGGGGAGCTGTTTTTT,CASSAGLAGGPGGELFF
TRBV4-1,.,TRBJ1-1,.,TGCGCCAGCAGCCAAGATCAGGGAGGTACTGAAGCTTTCTTT,CASSQDQGGTEAFF
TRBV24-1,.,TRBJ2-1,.,TGTGCCACCAGTGATTTTACCAGCGGCAATGAGCAGTTCTTC,CATSDFTSGNEQFF
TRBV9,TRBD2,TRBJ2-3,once,TGTGCCAGCAGCATTGGACTAGCGGGGAGCTATACGCAGTATTTT,CASSIGLAGSYTQYF
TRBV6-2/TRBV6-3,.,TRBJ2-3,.,TGTGCCAGCAGTTACCTAGCGGATACGCAGTATTTT,CASSYLADTQYF
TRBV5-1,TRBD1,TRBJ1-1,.,TGCGCCAGCAGCCCTACCCCCGGGACAGGGGCTTTGAACACTGAAGCTTTCTTT,CASSPTPGTGALNTEAFF
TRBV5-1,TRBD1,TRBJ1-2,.,TGCGCCAGCAGACGGTCGGGACAGACAGAGGGAGGCTACACCTTC,CASRRSGQTEGGYTF
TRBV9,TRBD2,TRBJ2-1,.,TGTGCCAGCAGCGTAGGCCTAGCGGGTCTCAATGAGCAGTTCTTC,CASSVGLAGLNEQFF
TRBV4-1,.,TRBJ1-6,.,TGCGCCAGCAGCCAAGTAACGAAGGGGGGGATAGGATATCTTAATAATTCACCCCTCCACTTT,CASSQVTKGGIGYLNNSPLHF
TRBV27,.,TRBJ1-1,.,TGTGCCAGCAGCCTAATAGGACGGGGAGTGAACACTGAAGCTTTCTTT,CASSLIGRGVNTEAFF
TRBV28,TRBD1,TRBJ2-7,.,TGTGCCAGCAGCGTGACAGGGGCGTTCTCCTACGAGCAGTACTTC,CASSVTGAFSYEQYF
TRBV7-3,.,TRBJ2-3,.,TGTGCCAGCAGCCCGTCGGGGTTGGGAGATACGCAGTATTTT,CASSPSGLGDTQYF
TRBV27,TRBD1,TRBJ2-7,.,TGTGCCAGCAGTTTAAGGACAGGGACTTACGAGCAGTACTTC,CASSLRTGTYEQYF
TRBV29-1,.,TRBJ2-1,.,TGCAGCGGTGTTGGGGGCCCCTCCTACAATGAGCAGTTCTTC,CSGVGGPSYNEQFF
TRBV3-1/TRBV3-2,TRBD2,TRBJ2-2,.,TGTGCCAGCAGCCAAACAGCGGGAGGCACCCCCGGGGAGCTGTTTTTT,CASSQTAGGTPGELFF
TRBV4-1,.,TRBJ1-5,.,TGCGCCAGCAGCCAAGGGGCGAGGGGGGGGGTTCAGCCCCAGCATTTT,CASSQGARGGVQPQHF
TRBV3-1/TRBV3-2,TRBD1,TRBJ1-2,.,TGTGCCAGCAGAGACTGGACAGGGAACTATGGCTACACCTTC,CASRDWTGNYGYTF
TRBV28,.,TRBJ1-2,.,TGTGCCAGCAGTGCGCTGCGGGCTGGCTACACCTTC,CASSALRAGYTF
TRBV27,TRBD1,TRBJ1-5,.,TGTGCCAGCAGTTTTAGGGGGCGCGATCAGCCCCAGCATTTT,CASSFRGRDQPQHF
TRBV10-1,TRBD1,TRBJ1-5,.,TGCGCCAGCAGTCCTCGGACAGGGATGTTTAGCAATCAGCCCCAGCATTTT,CASSPRTGMFSNQPQHF
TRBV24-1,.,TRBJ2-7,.,TGTGCCACCAGCCGGGACGAGGGGGAGAGCGGGGTATCCTACGAGCAGTACTTC,CATSRDEGESGVSYEQYF
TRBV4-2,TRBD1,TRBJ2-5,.,TGTGCCAGCAGCCCCTCCGGGGACAGGGTTCAAGAGACCCAGTACTTC,CASSPSGDRVQETQYF
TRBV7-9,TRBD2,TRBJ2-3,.,TGTGCCGGGGGACTAGCGGGAGGGCCGACCACAGATACGCAGTATTTT,CAGGLAGGPTTDTQYF
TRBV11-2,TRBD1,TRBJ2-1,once,TGTGCCAGCAGCTTAGATCGACAGGGAAATGGGTTCTTC,CASSLDRQGNGFF